These 26 T cell receptor beta chains originate from one sample sequenced in a study of CD8 T cells in ankylosing spondylitis. TCRdb called the 5' RACE reads again in MiXCR, with one record for every CDR3 protein. The sample contains around 250,000 distinct CDR3 sequences, over 15% of which appear only once. Material for sequencing was blood, either unsorted or a sorted T cell fraction (not recorded which). Receptors originate from a male donor with ankylosing spondylitis or in good health (not recorded which).

This clonotype was counted only a few times. The chain couples TRBV20-1 to TRBJ1-1; no reliable D call. The V gene's germline CDR1 is DFQATT and CDR2 SNEGSKA (reference sequence). Trimming left V 3 bases short and J 7 bases short, with 15 bases between. This CDR3 has 13 amino acids. In DNA, the CDR3 is TGCAGTGCTAGGGCCGGGGTGCGGGGTGAAGCTTTCTTT. Its translation is CSARAGVRGEAFF.

The V and J genes are TRBV28 and TRBJ2-7, with TRBD2 matching over 12 bases. Germline CDR1 MDHEN, CDR2 SYDVKM. This CDR3 region has 16 residues. The J segment lost 1 base and the V segment lost 1 base, leaving 2 bases of the junction unmatched. CDR3 bases: TGTGCCAGCAGTTTATCGACTAGCGGGAGTTCCTACGAGCAGTACTTC. It specifies CASSLSTSGSSYEQYF.

The V call is TRBV20-1, the J call TRBJ2-2; 10 bases are a match to TRBD1. This CDR3 has 16 amino acids. Trimming removed 3 bases from V and 0 bases from J; junction bases left unmatched: 4. Per germline, CDR1 DFQATT and CDR2 SNEGSKA (reference sequence). The CDR3: CSASRQGAANTGELFF. In DNA form, the CDR3 reads TGCAGTGCTAGTCGACAGGGGGCAGCGAACACCGGGGAGCTGTTTTTT.

The chain uses TRBV4-2 and TRBJ2-3, with TRBD2 matching 8 bases. CDR1 is LGHNA, CDR2 YNFKEQ, per germline. With 0 bases clipped from V and 6 bases from J, the junction kept 8 bases outside the gene matches. The CDR3 spans 16 residues. CDR3 in DNA: TGTGCCAGCAGCCAAGAGGCCGGGACTAGTCGGGATACGCAGTATTTT. Protein: CASSQEAGTSRDTQYF.

The genes are TRBV6-1 and TRBJ2-1, with D maybe TRBD2 (5 bases). The V end was cut by 10 bases, the J end by 0 bases, with 16 bases between. CDR1 is MNHNS and CDR2 is SASEGT in the germline V gene. This CDR3 has 15 residues. The DNA of the CDR3 is TGTGCCACCAACGCTGTAGCGAACTCCTACAATGAGCAGTTCTTC. Translated: CATNAVANSYNEQFF.

DNA of the CDR3: TGTGCCAGTTACAAGGGGGGCTTGGGGGCCAACGTCCTGACTTTC. As protein: CASYKGGLGANVLTF. The chain has TRBV7-9 and TRBJ2-6; D is possibly TRBD1 or TRBD2 (6 bases each). Germline V gene sequence: CDR1 SEHNR, CDR2 FQNEAQ (reference sequence). The ends were cut back, 9 bases at V and 4 bases at J, with 16 bases in the middle. The CDR3 consists of 15 residues.

The chain employs TRBV6-6 and TRBJ2-5; no clear D gene. CDR3 length: 12 amino acids. Trimming cost V 2 bases and J 2 bases, with 3 bases left between them. From germline, CDR1 is MNHNY and CDR2 SVGAGI (reference sequence). The DNA of the CDR3 is TGTGCCAGCAGTTACGCACAAGAGACCCAGTACTTC. It specifies CASSYAQETQYF.

V is TRBV4-3 and J is TRBJ2-3, with TRBD2 as a possible D gene (5 bases). V was cut by 0 bases and J by 3 bases, with 10 bases left in between. CDR1 and CDR2 (germline): LGHNA, YSLEER. This CDR3 contains 15 residues. CDR3: CASSQDTERTDTQYF. CDR3 sequence (DNA): TGCGCCAGCAGCCAAGATACAGAGCGGACAGATACGCAGTATTTT.

This chain joins TRBV20-1 and TRBJ2-2, with TRBD1 matching 8 bases. Germline V gene data show CDR1 as DFQATT and CDR2 as SNEGSKA (reference sequence). The CDR3 sequence is 14 residues long. The J segment lost 0 bases and the V segment lost 5 bases, leaving 2 bases of the junction unmatched. CDR3 sequence: CSARDRTNTGELFF. Here the CDR3 DNA reads TGCAGTGCTCGGGACAGGACGAACACCGGGGAGCTGTTTTTT.

The chain joins TRBV5-1 to TRBJ2-1; tentatively, D is TRBD1 or TRBD2 (5 bases each). V gave up 2 bases and J gave up 1 base, with 7 bases separating them. CDR1 and CDR2 (germline): SGHRS, YFSETQ. CDR3 size: 14 residues. The CDR3 reads CASSFGASYNEQFF. In DNA form, the CDR3 reads TGCGCCAGCAGCTTCGGGGCGTCCTACAATGAGCAGTTCTTC.

The chain recombines TRBV10-2 with TRBJ2-3; a possible D gene is TRBD2 (5 bases). CDR1 WSHSY and CDR2 SAAADI come from the germline V gene. The CDR3 spans 15 residues. V was clipped by 7 bases and J by 0 bases, with 14 bases between them. The CDR3 DNA reads as TGCGCCAGCATTGGGGTCGGCGGGAGCACAGATACGCAGTATTTT. Encoded protein: CASIGVGGSTDTQYF.

The table lists this clonotype with a few counts. The chain couples TRBV5-5 to TRBJ2-1, with 10 positions matching TRBD2. With 0 bases clipped from V and 4 bases from J, the junction kept 7 bases outside the gene matches. The CDR3 sequence is 17 residues long. Germline CDR1 SGHKS, CDR2 YYEKEE (reference sequence). In DNA, the CDR3 is TGTGCCAGCAGCTTGGCGGCGGGACTAGCGCAATACAATGAGCAGTTCTTC. Protein: CASSLAAGLAQYNEQFF.

The chain links TRBV6-5 to TRBJ2-1, with 7 bases fitting TRBD2. The CDR3 runs to 16 residues. The J segment lost 8 bases and the V segment lost 0 bases, leaving 10 bases of the junction unmatched. Per germline, CDR1 MNHEY and CDR2 SVGAGI. In nucleotides, the CDR3 is TGTGCCAGCAGTTACTCGGCTAGCGGCCCCATTGATGAGCAGTTCTTC. Protein sequence: CASSYSASGPIDEQFF.

The V and J genes are TRBV25-1 and TRBJ2-7; 10 bases align to TRBD2. After removal of 6 bases from V and 4 bases from J, the junction contained 12 bases not matched to a gene. CDR3 size: 16 residues. Germline CDR1 reads MGHDK; CDR2 reads SYGVNS. CDR3: CASSEIAGGASYEQYF. In nucleotides, the CDR3 is TGTGCCAGCAGCGAAATAGCGGGAGGAGCTTCGTACGAGCAGTACTTC.

This clonotype was detected ten times or more. The chain employs TRBV29-1 and TRBJ2-7; tentatively, D is TRBD1 or TRBD2 (5 bases each). The CDR3 is 13 amino acids. CDR1 is SQVTM and CDR2 is ANQGSEA in the germline V gene. Trimming removed 2 bases from V and 2 bases from J, with 10 bases in between. CDR3: CSVEKGDAYEQYF. The CDR3 coding sequence is TGCAGCGTTGAAAAAGGGGACGCCTACGAGCAGTACTTC.

This clonotype was counted ten times or more. The CDR3 nucleotides read TGCGCCAGCAGCCAAGATCGGGTTAGCTCCTACGAGCAGTACTTC. It translates to CASSQDRVSSYEQYF. The chain carries TRBV4-3 and TRBJ2-7; D is ambiguous. The V gene lost 0 bases and the J gene lost 0 bases, with 9 bases spanning the gap. The CDR3 runs 15 residues. Germline CDR1 is LGHNA and CDR2 is YSLEER.

The V and J genes are TRBV4-3 and TRBJ2-5, with a possible D match to TRBD2 (6 bases). V gave up 3 bases and J gave up 5 bases, with 16 bases separating them. CDR1 is LGHNA and CDR2 is YSLEER in the germline V gene. The length of the CDR3 is 15 residues. The CDR3 reads CASSQHRDSLETQYF. As DNA, the CDR3 is TGCGCCAGCAGCCAGCATAGGGACTCTTTGGAGACCCAGTACTTC.

V and J are TRBV5-6 and TRBJ2-7, with TRBD1 matching over 7 bases. CDR3 size: 13 residues. Germline CDR1 SGHDT, CDR2 YYEEEE. V dropped 4 bases and J dropped 1; count of bases not matched to a gene: 2. For the CDR3, the DNA is TGTGCCAGCAGCATGGACAGGTCCTACGAGCAGTACTTC. It specifies CASSMDRSYEQYF. The full variable domain, with the rest looked up from reference TRBV5-6 and TRBJ2-7, is DAGVTQSPTHLIKTRGQQVTLRCSPKSGHDTVSWYQQALGQGPQFIFQYYEEEERQRGNFPDRFSGHQFPNYSSELNVNALLLGDSALYLCASSMDRSYEQYFGPGTRLTVT.

This clonotype has ten or more counts. The rearrangement links TRBV12-3 or TRBV12-4 to TRBJ1-1, with a possible D match to TRBD1 (5 bases). Trimming cost V 5 bases and J 0 bases, with 13 bases left between them. The CDR3 spans 15 residues. The DNA for the CDR3 is TGTGCCAGCAGTCCCACCGGGGGGATGAACACTGAAGCTTTCTTT. Translation gives CASSPTGGMNTEAFF.

In this sample, this clonotype turned up a few times. CDR3 in amino acids: CASSQDRLLAGFYEQYF. The CDR3, as DNA: TGCGCCAGCAGCCAAGATCGGCTCCTAGCGGGGTTCTACGAGCAGTACTTC. The rearrangement joins TRBV4-3 to TRBJ2-7, with 9 bases aligning to TRBD2. The J segment lost 3 bases and the V segment lost 0 bases, leaving 9 bases of the junction unmatched. This CDR3 has 17 residues. Germline CDR1 reads LGHNA; CDR2 reads YSLEER.

The sample holds a few counts of this clonotype. The chain couples TRBV20-1 to TRBJ2-3; no clear D. This CDR3 has 14 amino acids. The V gene's germline CDR1 is DFQATT and CDR2 SNEGSKA (reference sequence). V was cut by 4 bases and J by 2 bases, with 13 bases left in between. The CDR3 protein is CSANAWQSTDTQYF. The CDR3 region has the DNA TGCAGTGCTAACGCATGGCAGTCCACAGATACGCAGTATTTT.

This clonotype was observed a handful of times. The chain combines TRBV29-1 with TRBJ2-7; perhaps TRBD1 as D (6 bases). This CDR3 is built from 13 residues. The germline V gene has CDR1 SQVTM and CDR2 ANQGSEA. V was clipped by 6 bases and J by 1 base, with 13 bases between them. CDR3 sequence reads: CSVIRDTSYEQYF. CDR3 in DNA: TGCAGCGTGATCCGGGACACTTCCTACGAGCAGTACTTC.

V and J are TRBV4-1 and TRBJ1-5; the D gene is possibly TRBD1 (5 bases). This CDR3 has 15 amino acids. Germline V gene lookup returns CDR1 MGHRA and CDR2 YSYEKL. The germline V and J ends were trimmed by 2 bases and 5 bases, with 13 bases remaining between them. The CDR3 DNA reads as TGCGCCAGCAGCCAATTCGGGGCAGGTGATCAGCCCCAGCATTTT. As protein: CASSQFGAGDQPQHF.

This clonotype was counted between two and nine times. This chain connects TRBV10-3 to TRBJ2-2; D unclear. The germline V and J ends were trimmed by 3 bases and 0 bases, with 2 bases remaining between them. The CDR3 is made up of 13 amino acids. Germline CDR1 ENHRY, CDR2 SYGVKD. CDR3 amino acids: CAISDTNTGELFF. CDR3 sequence (DNA): TGTGCCATCAGTGATACGAACACCGGGGAGCTGTTTTTT.

This chain links TRBV7-6 with TRBJ2-6; the match to TRBD2 covers 7 bases. Unmatched junction bases numbered 10, after V lost 1 base and J lost 4 bases. The CDR3 length is 18 residues. Germline CDR1 and CDR2: SGHVS and FNYEAQ. The CDR3 loop is CASSLVSGRPTGANVLTF. CDR3 nucleotides: TGTGCCAGCAGCTTAGTCTCCGGGAGGCCGACAGGGGCCAACGTCCTGACTTTC.

The sample holds a few counts of this clonotype. This chain connects TRBV6-6 to TRBJ2-1, with 7 nucleotides matching TRBD1. Germline CDR1 MNHNY, CDR2 SVGAGI (reference sequence). The CDR3 contains 12 residues. The V and J ends lost 8 bases and 4 bases, in that order; junction bases with no gene match: 2. The CDR3 nucleotides read TGTGCCAGCCTGACAGGGTACAATGAGCAGTTCTTC. This encodes CASLTGYNEQFF.